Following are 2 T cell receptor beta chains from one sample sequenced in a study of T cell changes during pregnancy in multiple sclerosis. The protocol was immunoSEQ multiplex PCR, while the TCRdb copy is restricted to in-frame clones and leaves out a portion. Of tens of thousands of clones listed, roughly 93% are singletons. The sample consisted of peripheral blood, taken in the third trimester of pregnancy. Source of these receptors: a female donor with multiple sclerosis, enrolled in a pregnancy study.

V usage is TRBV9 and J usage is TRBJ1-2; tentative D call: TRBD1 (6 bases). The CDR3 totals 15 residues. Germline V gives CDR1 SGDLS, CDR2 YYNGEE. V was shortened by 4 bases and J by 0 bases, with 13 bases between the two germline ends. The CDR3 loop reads CASSFSGHSNYGYTF. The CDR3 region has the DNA TGTGCCAGCAGCTTTTCGGGACACTCTAACTATGGCTACACCTTC. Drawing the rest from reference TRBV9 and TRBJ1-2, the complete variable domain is DSGVTQTPKHLITATGQRVTLRCSPRSGDLSVYWYQQSLDQGLQFLIQYYNGEERAKGNILERFSAQQFPDLHSELNLSSLELGDSALYFCASSFSGHSNYGYTFGSGTRLTVV.

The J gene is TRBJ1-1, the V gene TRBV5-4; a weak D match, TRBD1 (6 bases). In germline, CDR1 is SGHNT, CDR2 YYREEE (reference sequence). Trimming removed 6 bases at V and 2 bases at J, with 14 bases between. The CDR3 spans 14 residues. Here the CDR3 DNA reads TGTGCCAGCACTCTACTGACAGGAAACACTGAAGCTTTCTTT. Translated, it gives CASTLLTGNTEAFF.